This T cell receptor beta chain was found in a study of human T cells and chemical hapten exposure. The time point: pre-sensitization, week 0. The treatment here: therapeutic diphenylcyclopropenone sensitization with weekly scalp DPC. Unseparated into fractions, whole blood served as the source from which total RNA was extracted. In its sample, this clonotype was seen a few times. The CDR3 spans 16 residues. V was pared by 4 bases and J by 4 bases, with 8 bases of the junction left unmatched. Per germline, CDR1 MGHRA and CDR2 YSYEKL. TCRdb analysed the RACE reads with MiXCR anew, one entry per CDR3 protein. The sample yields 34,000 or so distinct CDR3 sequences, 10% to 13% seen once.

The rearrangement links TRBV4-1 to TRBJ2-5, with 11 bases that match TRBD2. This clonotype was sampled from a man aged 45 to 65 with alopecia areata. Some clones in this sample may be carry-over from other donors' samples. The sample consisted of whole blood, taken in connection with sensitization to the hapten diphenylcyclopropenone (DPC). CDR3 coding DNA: TGCGCCAGCAGCCTTACCTCGGGACTAGCGGCAGAGACCCAGTACTTC. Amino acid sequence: CASSLTSGLAAETQYF.